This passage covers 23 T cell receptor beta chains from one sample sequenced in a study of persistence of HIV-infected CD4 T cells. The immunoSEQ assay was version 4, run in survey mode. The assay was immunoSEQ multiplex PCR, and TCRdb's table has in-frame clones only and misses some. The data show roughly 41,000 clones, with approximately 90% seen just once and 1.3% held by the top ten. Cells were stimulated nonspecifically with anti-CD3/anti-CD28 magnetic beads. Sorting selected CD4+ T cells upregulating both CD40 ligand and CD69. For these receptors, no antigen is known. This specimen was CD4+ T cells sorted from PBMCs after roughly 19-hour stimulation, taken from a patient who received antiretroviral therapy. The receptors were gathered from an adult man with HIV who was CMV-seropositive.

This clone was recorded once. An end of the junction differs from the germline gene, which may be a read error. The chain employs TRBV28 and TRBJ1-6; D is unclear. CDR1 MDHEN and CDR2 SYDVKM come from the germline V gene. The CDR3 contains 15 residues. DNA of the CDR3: TGTGCCAGCAGCCCCCCCAGCTCCTATAATTCACCCTTCCACTTT. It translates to CASSPPSSYNSPFHF.

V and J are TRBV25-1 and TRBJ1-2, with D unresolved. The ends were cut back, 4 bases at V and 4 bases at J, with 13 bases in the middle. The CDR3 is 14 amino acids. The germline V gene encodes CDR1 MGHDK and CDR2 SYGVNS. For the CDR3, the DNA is TGTGCCAGCAGTGCCGGACGGGGTTCCTATGGCTACACCTTC. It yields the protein CASSAGRGSYGYTF.

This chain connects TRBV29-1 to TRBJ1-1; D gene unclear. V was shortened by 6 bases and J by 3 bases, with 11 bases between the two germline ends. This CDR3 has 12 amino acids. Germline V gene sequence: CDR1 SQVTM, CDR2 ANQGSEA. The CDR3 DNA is TGCAGCGTCTACACGGGGTACACTGAAGCTTTCTTT. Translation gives CSVYTGYTEAFF.

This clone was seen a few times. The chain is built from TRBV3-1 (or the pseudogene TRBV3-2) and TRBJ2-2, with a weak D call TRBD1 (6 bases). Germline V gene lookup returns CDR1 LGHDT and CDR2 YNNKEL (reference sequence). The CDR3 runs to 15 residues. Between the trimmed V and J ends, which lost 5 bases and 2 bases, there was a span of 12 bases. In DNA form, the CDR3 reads TGTGCCAGCAGCTTGCCAGGGGCCAACACCGGGGAGCTGTTTTTT. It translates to CASSLPGANTGELFF.

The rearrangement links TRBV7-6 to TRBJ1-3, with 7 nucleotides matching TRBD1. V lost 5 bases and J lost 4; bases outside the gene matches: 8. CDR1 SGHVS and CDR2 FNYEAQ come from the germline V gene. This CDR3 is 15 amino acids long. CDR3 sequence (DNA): TGTGCCAGCAGCCCCGACAGGGCAAGAGGAAACACCATATATTTT. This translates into CASSPDRARGNTIYF.

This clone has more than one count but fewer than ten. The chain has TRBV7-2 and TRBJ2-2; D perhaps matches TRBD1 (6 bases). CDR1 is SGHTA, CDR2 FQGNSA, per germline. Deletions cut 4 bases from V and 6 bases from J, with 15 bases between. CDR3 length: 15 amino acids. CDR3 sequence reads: CASSSEHRVPGELFF. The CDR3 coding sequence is TGTGCCAGCAGCTCGGAACACAGGGTTCCCGGGGAGCTGTTTTTT.

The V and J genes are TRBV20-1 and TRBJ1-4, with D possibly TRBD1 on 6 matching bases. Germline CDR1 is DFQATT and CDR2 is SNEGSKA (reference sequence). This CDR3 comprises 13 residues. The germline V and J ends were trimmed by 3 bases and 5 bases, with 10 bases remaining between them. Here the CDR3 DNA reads TGCAGTGCTAGTGACAGGAACAATGAAAAACTGTTTTTT. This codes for CSASDRNNEKLFF.

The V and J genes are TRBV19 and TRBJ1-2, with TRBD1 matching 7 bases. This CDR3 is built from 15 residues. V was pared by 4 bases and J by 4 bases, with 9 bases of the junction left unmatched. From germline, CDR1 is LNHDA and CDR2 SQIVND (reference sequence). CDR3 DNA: TGTGCCAGTAGTAGTCCCGGGACAGACACCTATGGCTACACCTTC. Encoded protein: CASSSPGTDTYGYTF. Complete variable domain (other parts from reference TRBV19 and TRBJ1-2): DGGITQSPKYLFRKEGQNVTLSCEQNLNHDAMYWYRQDPGQGLRLIYYSQIVNDFQKGDIAEGYSVSREKKESFPLTVTSAQKNPTAFYLCASSSPGTDTYGYTFGSGTRLTVV.

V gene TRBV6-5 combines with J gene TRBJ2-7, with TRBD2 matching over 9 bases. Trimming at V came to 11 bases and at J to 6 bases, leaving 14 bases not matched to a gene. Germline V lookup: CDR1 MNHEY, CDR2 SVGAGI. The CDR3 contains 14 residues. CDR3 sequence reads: CASSNIAGVSEQYF. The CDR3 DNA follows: TGTGCCTCCAGCAATATAGCGGGAGTTAGCGAGCAGTACTTC.

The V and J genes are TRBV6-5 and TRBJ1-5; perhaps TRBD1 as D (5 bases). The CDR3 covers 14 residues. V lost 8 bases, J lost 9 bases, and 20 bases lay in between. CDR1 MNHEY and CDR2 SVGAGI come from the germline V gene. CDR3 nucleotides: TGTGCCAGCGCCGCCGGACACCGAGGGAGGCCCCAGCATTTT. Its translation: CASAAGHRGRPQHF.

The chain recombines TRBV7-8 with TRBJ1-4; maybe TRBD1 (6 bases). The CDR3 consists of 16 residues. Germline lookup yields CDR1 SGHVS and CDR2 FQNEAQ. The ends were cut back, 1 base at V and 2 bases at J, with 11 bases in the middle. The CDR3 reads CASSLGTGRTNEKLFF. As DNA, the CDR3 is TGTGCCAGCAGCTTAGGAACAGGGAGGACTAATGAAAAACTGTTTTTT.

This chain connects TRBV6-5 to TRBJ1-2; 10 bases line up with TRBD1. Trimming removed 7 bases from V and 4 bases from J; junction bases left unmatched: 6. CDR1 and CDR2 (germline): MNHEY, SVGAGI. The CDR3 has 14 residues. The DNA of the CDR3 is TGTGCCAGCACCGACTGGACAGGGGGCTATGGCTACACCTTC. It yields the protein CASTDWTGGYGYTF.

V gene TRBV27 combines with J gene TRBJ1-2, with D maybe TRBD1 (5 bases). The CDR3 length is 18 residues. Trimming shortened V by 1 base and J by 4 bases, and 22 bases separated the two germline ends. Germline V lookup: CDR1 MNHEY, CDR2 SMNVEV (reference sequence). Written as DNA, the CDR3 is TGTGCCAGCAGTTTATTCCAACCGGGGCCTGCCACTTCCTATGGCTACACCTTC. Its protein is CASSLFQPGPATSYGYTF.

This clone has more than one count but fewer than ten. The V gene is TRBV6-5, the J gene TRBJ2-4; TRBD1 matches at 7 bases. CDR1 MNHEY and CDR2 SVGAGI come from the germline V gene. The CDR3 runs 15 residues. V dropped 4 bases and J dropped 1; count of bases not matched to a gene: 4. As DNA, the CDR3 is TGTGCCAGCAGTTTCCGACAGGGTGCCAAAAACATTCAGTACTTC. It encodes CASSFRQGAKNIQYF.

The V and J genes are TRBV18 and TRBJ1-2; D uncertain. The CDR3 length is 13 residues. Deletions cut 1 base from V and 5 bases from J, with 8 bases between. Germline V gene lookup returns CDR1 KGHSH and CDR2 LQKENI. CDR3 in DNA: TGTGCCAGCTCACCACAATCCCGGTATGGCTACACCTTC. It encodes CASSPQSRYGYTF.

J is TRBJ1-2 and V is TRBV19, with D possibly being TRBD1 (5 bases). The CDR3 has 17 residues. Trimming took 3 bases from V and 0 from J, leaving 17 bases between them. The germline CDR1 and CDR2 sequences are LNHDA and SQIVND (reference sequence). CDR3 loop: CASSMYVRQRANYGYTF. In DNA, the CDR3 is TGTGCCAGTAGTATGTACGTCAGACAGAGAGCTAACTATGGCTACACCTTC.

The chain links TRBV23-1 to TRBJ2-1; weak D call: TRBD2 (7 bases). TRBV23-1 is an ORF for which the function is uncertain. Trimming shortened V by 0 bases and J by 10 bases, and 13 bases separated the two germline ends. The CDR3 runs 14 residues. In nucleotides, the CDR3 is TGCGCCAGCAGTCAATCGTTGGGGGGGCTCGAGCAGTTCTTC. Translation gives CASSQSLGGLEQFF.

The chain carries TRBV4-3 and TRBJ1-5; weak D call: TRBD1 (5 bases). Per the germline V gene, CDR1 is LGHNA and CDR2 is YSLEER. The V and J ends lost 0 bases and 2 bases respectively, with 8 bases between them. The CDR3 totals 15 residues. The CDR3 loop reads CASSQDGGRNQPQHF. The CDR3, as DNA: TGCGCCAGCAGCCAAGATGGGGGTCGCAATCAGCCCCAGCATTTT.

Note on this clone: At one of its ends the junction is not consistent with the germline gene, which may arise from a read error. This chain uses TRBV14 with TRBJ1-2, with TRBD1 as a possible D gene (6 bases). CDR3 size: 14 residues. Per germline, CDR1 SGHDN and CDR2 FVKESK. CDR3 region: CASSEAGAFYRYTF. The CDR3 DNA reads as TGTGCCAGCAGCGAAGCAGGGGCTTTCTATCGCTACACCTTC.

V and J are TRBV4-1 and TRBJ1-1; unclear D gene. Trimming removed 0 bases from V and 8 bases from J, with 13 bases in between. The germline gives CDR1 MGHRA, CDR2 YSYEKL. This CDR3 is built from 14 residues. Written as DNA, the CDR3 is TGCGCCAGCAGCCAAGAATTTCGGGGAGCCGAAGCTTTCTTT. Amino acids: CASSQEFRGAEAFF.

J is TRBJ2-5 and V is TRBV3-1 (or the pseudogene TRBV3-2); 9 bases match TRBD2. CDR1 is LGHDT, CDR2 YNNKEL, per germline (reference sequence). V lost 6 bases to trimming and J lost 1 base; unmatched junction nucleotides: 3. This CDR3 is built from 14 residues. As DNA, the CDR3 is TGTGCCAGCAGTCCTAGCGGGACCCAAGAGACCCAGTACTTC. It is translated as CASSPSGTQETQYF.

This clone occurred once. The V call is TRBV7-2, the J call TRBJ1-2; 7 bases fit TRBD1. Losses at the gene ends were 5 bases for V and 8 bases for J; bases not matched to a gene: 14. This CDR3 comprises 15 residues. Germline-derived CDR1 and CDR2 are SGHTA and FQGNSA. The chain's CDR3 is CASSPRLAGGEGYTF. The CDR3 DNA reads TGTGCCAGCAGCCCCCGCCTGGCAGGGGGGGAAGGCTACACCTTC. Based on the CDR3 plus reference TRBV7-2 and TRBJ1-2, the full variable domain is GAGVSQSPSNKVTEKGKDVELRCDPISGHTALYWYRQSLGQGLEFLIYFQGNSAPDKSGLPSDRFSAERTGGSVSTLTIQRTQQEDSAVYLCASSPRLAGGEGYTFGSGTRLTVV.

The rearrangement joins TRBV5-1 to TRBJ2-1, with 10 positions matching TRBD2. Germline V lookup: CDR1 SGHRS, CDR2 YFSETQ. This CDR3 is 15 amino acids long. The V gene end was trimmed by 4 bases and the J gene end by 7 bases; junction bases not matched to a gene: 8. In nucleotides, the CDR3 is TGCGCCAGCAGCCCCCAACTAGCGGGAAAGAATGAGCAGTTCTTC. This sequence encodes CASSPQLAGKNEQFF.